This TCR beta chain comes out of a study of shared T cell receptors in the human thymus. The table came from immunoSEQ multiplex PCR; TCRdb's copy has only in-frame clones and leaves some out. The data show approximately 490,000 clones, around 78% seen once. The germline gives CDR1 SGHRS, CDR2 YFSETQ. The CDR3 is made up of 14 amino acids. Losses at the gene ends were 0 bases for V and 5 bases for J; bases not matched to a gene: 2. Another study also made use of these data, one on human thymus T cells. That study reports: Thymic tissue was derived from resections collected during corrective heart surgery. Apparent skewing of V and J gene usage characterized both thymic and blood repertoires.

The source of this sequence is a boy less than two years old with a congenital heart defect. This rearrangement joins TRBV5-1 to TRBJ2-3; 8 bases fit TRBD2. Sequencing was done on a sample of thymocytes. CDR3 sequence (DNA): TGCGCCAGCAGCTTGGGAGCGGGAGAAGATACGCAGTATTTT. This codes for CASSLGAGEDTQYF.